This is a list of T cell receptor beta chains from one sample in a study of vaccination effects on CD4 cells after COVID-19. Their cognate antigens are unknown. Using immunoSEQ multiplex PCR, the repertoire was profiled, and TCRdb retains in-frame clones only, with some absent. The data hold over 65,000 clones, with roughly 80% observed a single time. Sequenced material: CD4+ T cells from PBMCs cultured without peptide, taken before COVID-19 vaccination. The receptors here all came from a human donor who received a COVID-19 vaccine. The CDR3 runs from the conserved cysteine through the conserved F or W. A D gene is named only where the DNA matches it firmly. Clone size is not always given. Where it is, it says once, few, many or a class for expanded clones.

length: 14; J: TRBJ2-3; size: NA; D: NA; V: TRBV5-1; DNA: TGCGCCAGCAGCTTGGGGGGGGCGACAGATACGCAGTATTTT; CDR3: CASSLGGATDTQYF
length: 14; J: TRBJ1-4; size: NA; D: NA; V: TRBV28; DNA: TGTGCCAGTTCCACCCCGGGCCTTCCTGAAAAACTGTTTTTT; CDR3: CASSTPGLPEKLFF
length: 16; J: TRBJ2-1; size: NA; D: TRBD1; V: TRBV18; DNA: TGTGCCAGCTCACCACGGACAGGGAGCTCCTACAATGAGCAGTTCTTC; CDR3: CASSPRTGSSYNEQFF
length: 13; J: TRBJ2-4; size: NA; D: NA; V: TRBV3-1/TRBV3-2; DNA: TGTGCCAGCAGCTCAACTGCCAAAAACATTCAGTACTTC; CDR3: CASSSTAKNIQYF
length: 15; J: TRBJ2-3; size: NA; D: TRBD1; V: TRBV7-3; DNA: TGTGCCAGCAGCCCAAGGACAGGGGGCACAGATACGCAGTATTTT; CDR3: CASSPRTGGTDTQYF
length: 11; J: TRBJ1-5; size: NA; D: NA; V: TRBV28; DNA: TGTGCCAGCAGTTTAAATCAGCCCCAGCATTTT; CDR3: CASSLNQPQHF
length: 13; J: TRBJ1-1; size: NA; D: NA; V: TRBV21-1; DNA: TGTGCCACCCTTGTCACTATGAACACTGAAGCTTTCTTT; CDR3: CATLVTMNTEAFF
length: 16; J: TRBJ1-5; size: NA; D: NA; V: TRBV18; DNA: TGTGCCAGCTCACCACCGGTCGGGGTTGACAATCAGCCCCAGCATTTT; CDR3: CASSPPVGVDNQPQHF
length: 14; J: TRBJ1-5; size: few; D: TRBD1; V: TRBV6-5; DNA: TGTGCCAGCAGTCACAGGGGGCTCAATCAGCCCCAGCATTTT; CDR3: CASSHRGLNQPQHF
length: 13; J: TRBJ1-1; size: NA; D: NA; V: TRBV7-2; DNA: TGTGCCAGCAGCTTAAGAGTAGGTGGTGAAGCTTTCTTT; CDR3: CASSLRVGGEAFF
length: 15; J: TRBJ1-2; size: NA; D: TRBD1; V: TRBV7-9; DNA: TGTGCCAGCAGCCAAACAGGGGGAATTAACTATGGCTACACCTTC; CDR3: CASSQTGGINYGYTF
length: 14; J: TRBJ1-5; size: NA; D: NA; V: TRBV24-1; DNA: TGTGCCACCAGTGGGGGATTGAGCAATCAGCCCCAGCATTTT; CDR3: CATSGGLSNQPQHF
length: 14; J: TRBJ2-5; size: NA; D: NA; V: TRBV7-7; DNA: TGTGCCAGCAGCCTCACAACAACCCAAGAGACCCAGTACTTC; CDR3: CASSLTTTQETQYF
length: 13; J: TRBJ2-2; size: NA; D: NA; V: TRBV24-1; DNA: TGTGCCACCAGTGATTATAGACCCGGGGAGCTGTTTTTT; CDR3: CATSDYRPGELFF
length: 13; J: TRBJ1-2; size: few; D: NA; V: TRBV28; DNA: TGTGCCAGCACCGTACCTAATGTCTATGGCTACACCTTC; CDR3: CASTVPNVYGYTF
length: 15; J: TRBJ2-5; size: NA; D: NA; V: TRBV7-9; DNA: TGTGCCAGCAGCCCAACTCTGGGGGCGGGCGAGACCCAGTACTTC; CDR3: CASSPTLGAGETQYF
length: 13; J: TRBJ1-2; size: NA; D: NA; V: TRBV12-3/TRBV12-4; DNA: TGTGCCAGCAGTTCTTACAGGGAGGGCGGCTACACCTTC; CDR3: CASSSYREGGYTF
length: 14; J: TRBJ2-2; size: once; D: NA; V: TRBV18; DNA: TGTGCCAGCTCACCCGGACTGGAAGCCGGGGAGCTGTTTTTT; CDR3: CASSPGLEAGELFF
length: 15; J: TRBJ2-5; size: NA; D: NA; V: TRBV21-1; DNA: TGTGCCAGCAGCAAAGACGAAAAGGCAGGGCGGACCCAGTACTTC; CDR3: CASSKDEKAGRTQYF
length: 14; J: TRBJ1-6; size: NA; D: NA; V: TRBV28; DNA: TGTGCCAGCAGTTTGGTCAGGGGTAATTCACCCCTCCACTTT; CDR3: CASSLVRGNSPLHF
length: 14; J: TRBJ1-1; size: NA; D: NA; V: TRBV2; DNA: TGTGCCAGCAGTCTCCTGGGGATGAACACTGAAGCTTTCTTT; CDR3: CASSLLGMNTEAFF
length: 15; J: TRBJ2-5; size: NA; D: NA; V: TRBV6-2/TRBV6-3; DNA: TGTGCCAGCAGTCGCCCTACAGGTGGAGGGGAGACCCAGTACTTC; CDR3: CASSRPTGGGETQYF
length: 11; J: TRBJ2-3; size: NA; D: NA; V: TRBV29-1; DNA: TGCAGCGTCACCAGCACAGATACGCAGTATTTT; CDR3: CSVTSTDTQYF
length: 13; J: TRBJ1-6; size: NA; D: NA; V: TRBV27; DNA: TGTGCCAGCAGGCGAAGGGTTGATTCACCCCTCCACTTT; CDR3: CASRRRVDSPLHF
length: 14; J: TRBJ1-1; size: NA; D: NA; V: TRBV5-1; DNA: TGCGCCAGCAGCTTGGATGCAGGGAACACTGAAGCTTTCTTT; CDR3: CASSLDAGNTEAFF
length: 14; J: TRBJ1-1; size: NA; D: TRBD1; V: TRBV7-2; DNA: TGTGCCAGCAGCCCAGACAGGGTGAACACTGAAGCTTTCTTT; CDR3: CASSPDRVNTEAFF
length: 13; J: TRBJ1-1; size: NA; D: NA; V: TRBV7-2; DNA: TGTGCCAGCAGCTTAAGTCAGGGTGGATTCGCTTTCTTT; CDR3: CASSLSQGGFAFF
length: 14; J: TRBJ2-5; size: NA; D: NA; V: TRBV7-2; DNA: TGTGCCAGCAGCCCAATGCAAGGGTCGGAGACCCAGTACTTC; CDR3: CASSPMQGSETQYF
length: 13; J: TRBJ2-1; size: NA; D: NA; V: TRBV18; DNA: TGTGCCAGCTCACCAATCACAGCCCAAGAGCAGTTCTTC; CDR3: CASSPITAQEQFF
length: 13; J: TRBJ2-2; size: NA; D: NA; V: TRBV24-1; DNA: TGTGCCACTGGCGGGGACGTCACCGGGGAGCTGTTTTTT; CDR3: CATGGDVTGELFF
length: 18; J: TRBJ2-2; size: NA; D: NA; V: TRBV7-8; DNA: TGTGCCAGCAGCTTAGGAAGTCACCCTAACGCGAACACCGGGGAGCTGTTTTTT; CDR3: CASSLGSHPNANTGELFF
length: 12; J: TRBJ1-3; size: few; D: NA; V: TRBV2; DNA: TGTGCCAGCAGTTTAGATGGAAACACCATATATTTT; CDR3: CASSLDGNTIYF
length: 14; J: TRBJ2-2; size: NA; D: NA; V: TRBV2; DNA: TGTGCCAGCAGTGAAGATTGGAACACCGGGGAGCTGTTTTTT; CDR3: CASSEDWNTGELFF
length: 15; J: TRBJ2-3; size: NA; D: TRBD1; V: TRBV5-1; DNA: TGCGCCAGCAGGGATACGGGACAGAGCACAGATACGCAGTATTTT; CDR3: CASRDTGQSTDTQYF
length: 15; J: TRBJ1-4; size: NA; D: NA; V: TRBV19; DNA: TGTGCCAGTAGTATCCAGAGGGGGGCGTACGAAAAACTGTTTTTT; CDR3: CASSIQRGAYEKLFF
length: 13; J: TRBJ2-2; size: NA; D: NA; V: TRBV3-1/TRBV3-2; DNA: TGTGCCAGCAGCCCCCTGGAAGCCGGGGAGCTGTTTTTT; CDR3: CASSPLEAGELFF
length: 17; J: TRBJ2-2; size: NA; D: NA; V: TRBV9; DNA: TGTGCCAGCAGCGTAGCCCCTCCAGGGGGGGCGGCCGGGGAGCTGTTTTTT; CDR3: CASSVAPPGGAAGELFF